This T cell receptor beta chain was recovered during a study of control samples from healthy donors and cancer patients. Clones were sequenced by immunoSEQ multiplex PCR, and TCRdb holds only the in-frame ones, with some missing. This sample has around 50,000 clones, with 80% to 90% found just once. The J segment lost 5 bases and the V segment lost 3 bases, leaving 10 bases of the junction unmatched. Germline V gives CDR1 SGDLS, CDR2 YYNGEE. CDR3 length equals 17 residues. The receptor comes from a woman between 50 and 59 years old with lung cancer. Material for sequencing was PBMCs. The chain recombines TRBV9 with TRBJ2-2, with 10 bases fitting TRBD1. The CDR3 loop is CASSGLGGTGVTGELFF. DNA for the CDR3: TGTGCCAGCAGCGGATTGGGAGGGACAGGGGTTACCGGGGAGCTGTTTTTT.